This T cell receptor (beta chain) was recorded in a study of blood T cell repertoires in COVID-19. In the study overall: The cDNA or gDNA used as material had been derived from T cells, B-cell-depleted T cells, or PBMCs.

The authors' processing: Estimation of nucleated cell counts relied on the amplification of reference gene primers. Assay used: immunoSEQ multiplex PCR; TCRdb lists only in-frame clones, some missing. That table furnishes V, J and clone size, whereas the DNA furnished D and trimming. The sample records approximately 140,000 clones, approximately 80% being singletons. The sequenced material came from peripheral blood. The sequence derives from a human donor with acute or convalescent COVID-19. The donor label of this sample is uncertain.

As DNA, the CDR3 is TGTGCCAGTAGTACTCAGGGGGCCTATCAGCCCCAGCATTTT. It specifies CASSTQGAYQPQHF. The chain couples TRBV19 to TRBJ1-5, with 8 positions matching TRBD1. Germline V gene lookup returns CDR1 LNHDA and CDR2 SQIVND (reference sequence). There are 14 residues in the CDR3. The J segment lost 5 bases and the V segment lost 4 bases, leaving 4 bases of the junction unmatched.